What follows is one T cell receptor beta chain and its context. Its antigen has not been determined. No base qualities exist here, and no much larger clone lies one base off it. Other nucleotide sequences from this sample produce the same CDR3. These data belong to a study of early stage breast cancer tumors (dated by TCRdb to about 2017). In terms of the full investigation: Of the 15 to 20 invasive breast tumors, roughly 13 were found to be estrogen receptor-positive, progesterone receptor-positive and HER2-negative. On average, each sample had about 9.6-fold read coverage. A total of 2,651,842 templates, representing around 1.2 million unique clonotypes, were detected across all samples. Eight of the 12 ER+/PR+/HER2- tumors were invasive ductal carcinomas, while the other four were invasive lobular carcinomas. Here is what the overall study found, with its caveats: Enriched TCRB sequences shared across patients were mostly commonly generated sequences, unlikely to play an important role in the tumor microenvironment. Repertoires from blood and normal breast were more alike than repertoires from blood and tumor, and in about 85% of the 16 patients, comparing each tissue with blood separated tumor from normal. Compared with adjacent normal breast tissue, tumors had higher clonality and around 2.5-fold greater T cell density. Because the cohort was small, a breakdown by tumor subtype could not be done. Chain pairing and functional markers such as CD4, CD8 and FOXP3 were not captured by bulk genomic DNA sequencing of unsorted cells.

Trimming at the junction amounts to 4 bases on V and 2 bases on J, and the germline ends lie 15 bases apart. Its CDR3 holds 15 amino acids, cysteine through phenylalanine. Of the read, only the CDR3 DNA is kept; its 45 bases are in frame from base 1. CDR1 and CDR2 are drawn from the germline V gene: SGDLS, YYNGEE. The study profiled bulk TCR beta-chain repertoires in matched peripheral blood, tumor and adjacent normal breast tissue taken from about 15 patients with early-stage breast cancer. Before surgery, roughly 4.5-10 mL of whole blood was collected into EDTA tubes and then processed within 2 hours. Ficoll-Paque centrifugation in SepMate-50 tubes was used to isolate peripheral blood mononuclear cells. For storage in liquid nitrogen, PBMCs were cryopreserved as aliquots of 2 to 4 million cells in approximately 90% FBS with about 10% DMSO. Genomic DNA was extracted with the Qiagen AllPrep DNA/RNA Mini kit.

Two independent genomic DNA replicates were amplified for each sample, with approximately 0.5 ug used for blood and around 1.5 ug for tumor or normal breast. Following the manufacturer's instructions, the ImmunoSeq Intro kit was used to carry out TCRB sequencing on genomic DNA. Multiplex PCR was run for roughly 29 cycles using proprietary primers and spike-in control sequences for absolute quantification. An 87-bp fragment spanning the CDR3 and flanking V and J genes was sequenced with single-end 150-bp reads. Seven samples, with two replicates for each sample, were multiplexed per lane of an Illumina MiSeq using version 3.0 chemistry. Per the original workflow: The vendor's proprietary pipeline processed the raw data and merged both replicates into a single result for each sample. Productive rearrangements sharing the V-gene family, CDR3 amino acid sequence and J-gene segment were defined as clonotypes. Clonality was calculated as 1 minus the normalized Shannon entropy (Pielou evenness) of TCRB abundances. T cell density was estimated as total templates divided by the number of input cells, with the number of input cells inferred from the DNA input amount. Recon with default parameters was used to estimate total repertoire diversity and clonality. A clonotype was considered tumor-enriched if its abundance in tumor exceeded 0.1% and was at least 32-fold higher than its abundance in normal breast. In TCRdb, the immuneACCESS table is reduced to in-frame sequences with V and J assigned. These tables do not hold every clone; where another copy was compared, an unresolved V gene accounts for under half, and the others remain unexplained. That table supplies the V and J calls and clone size; D and trimming were determined from the DNA. In all, the sample holds tens of thousands of clones, and about 90% of those were seen once. The ten largest make up more than 4% of the sample.

The sample consisted of blood. The TCR comes from a person aged 70 to 85 with breast cancer. The chain is assembled from TRBV9 and TRBJ2-5; the D gene is not confidently resolved. The nucleotide sequence is TGTGCCAGCAGCCCTCCCCGCGGTGGGCAAGAGACCCAGTACTTC. It translates as CASSPPRGGQETQYF.